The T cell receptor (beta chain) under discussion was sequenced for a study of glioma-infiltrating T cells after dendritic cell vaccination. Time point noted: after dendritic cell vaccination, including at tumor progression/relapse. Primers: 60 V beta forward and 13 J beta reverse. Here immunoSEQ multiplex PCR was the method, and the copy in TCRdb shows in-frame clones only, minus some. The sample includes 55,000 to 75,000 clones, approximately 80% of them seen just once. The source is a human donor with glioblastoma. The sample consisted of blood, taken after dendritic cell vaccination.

The CDR3 bases are TGTGCCAGCGATCCTCCGTCAGGGGGTCCGGATGAGCAGTTCTTC. Protein: CASDPPSGGPDEQFF. The V gene is TRBV6-1, the J gene TRBJ2-1; 7 bases agree with TRBD1. Germline assignment: CDR1 MNHNS and CDR2 SASEGT. The V and J ends lost 8 bases and 8 bases, in that order; junction bases with no gene match: 15. The CDR3 runs 15 residues.